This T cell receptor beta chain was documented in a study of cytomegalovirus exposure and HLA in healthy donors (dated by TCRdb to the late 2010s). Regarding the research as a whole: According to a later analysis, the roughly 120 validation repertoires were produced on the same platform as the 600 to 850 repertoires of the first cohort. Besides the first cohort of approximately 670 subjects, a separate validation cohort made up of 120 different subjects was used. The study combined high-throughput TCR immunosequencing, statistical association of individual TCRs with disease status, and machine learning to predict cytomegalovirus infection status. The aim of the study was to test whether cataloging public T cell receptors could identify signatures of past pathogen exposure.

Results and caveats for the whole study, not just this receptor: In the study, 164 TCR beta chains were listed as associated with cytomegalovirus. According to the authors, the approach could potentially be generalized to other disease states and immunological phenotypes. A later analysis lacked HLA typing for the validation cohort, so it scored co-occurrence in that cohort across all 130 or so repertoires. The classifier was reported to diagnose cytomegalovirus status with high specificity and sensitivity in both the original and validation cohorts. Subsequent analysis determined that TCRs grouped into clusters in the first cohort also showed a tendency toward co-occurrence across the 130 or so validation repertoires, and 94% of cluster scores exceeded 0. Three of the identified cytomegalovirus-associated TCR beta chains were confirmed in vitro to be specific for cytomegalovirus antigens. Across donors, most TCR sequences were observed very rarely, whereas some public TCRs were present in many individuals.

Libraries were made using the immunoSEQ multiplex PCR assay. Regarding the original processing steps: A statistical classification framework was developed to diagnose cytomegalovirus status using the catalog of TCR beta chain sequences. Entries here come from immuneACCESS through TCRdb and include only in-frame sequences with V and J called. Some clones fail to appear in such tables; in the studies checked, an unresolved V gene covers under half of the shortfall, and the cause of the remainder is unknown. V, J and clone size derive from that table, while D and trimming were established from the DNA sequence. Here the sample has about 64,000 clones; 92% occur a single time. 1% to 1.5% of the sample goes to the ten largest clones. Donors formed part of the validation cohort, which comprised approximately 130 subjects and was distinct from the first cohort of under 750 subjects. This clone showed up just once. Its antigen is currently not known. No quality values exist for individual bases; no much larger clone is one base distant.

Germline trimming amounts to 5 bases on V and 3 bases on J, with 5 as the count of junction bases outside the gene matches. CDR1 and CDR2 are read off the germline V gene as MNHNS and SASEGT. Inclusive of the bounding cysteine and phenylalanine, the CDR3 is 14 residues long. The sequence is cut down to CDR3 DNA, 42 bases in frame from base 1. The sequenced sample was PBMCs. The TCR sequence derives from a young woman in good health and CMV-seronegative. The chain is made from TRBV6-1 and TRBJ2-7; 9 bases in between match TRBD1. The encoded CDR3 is CASSIGTGFYEQYF. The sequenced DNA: TGTGCCAGCAGTATTGGGACAGGGTTCTACGAGCAGTACTTC.